This T cell receptor (beta chain) originates from a study of blood T cell repertoires in COVID-19. Authors' analysis steps: It was from reference gene primer amplification that nucleated cell counts were estimated. Data came from immunoSEQ multiplex PCR; TCRdb stores just in-frame clones and leaves some out. The V and J calls and clone size come from that table; D and trimming were worked out from the DNA. The sample records around 150,000 clones, approximately 86% being singletons. This clone was observed a single time. V lost 0 bases to trimming and J lost 7 bases; unmatched junction nucleotides: 10. This CDR3 region has 18 residues. Germline assignment: CDR1 MNHNS and CDR2 SASEGT.

Sequenced: peripheral blood. The clonotype originates from a woman aged 55-69 years who had recovered from COVID-19. The chain joins TRBV6-1 to TRBJ1-3; 12 bases align to TRBD1. The CDR3 DNA follows: TGTGCCAGCAGTGAAGCGGGACAGGGGGCCGCCGGGCTTAACACCATATATTTT. This sequence encodes CASSEAGQGAAGLNTIYF.